The 28 T cell receptor beta chains reported below all come from one sample, sequenced in a study of blood T cell repertoires in COVID-19. Sequencing was performed with immunoSEQ multiplex PCR; in TCRdb, only in-frame clones are kept and a portion is missing. The data show around 200,000 clones, approximately 86% seen once. Sequenced: peripheral blood. The receptors were sampled from a middle-aged man with acute or convalescent COVID-19.

The rearrangement uses TRBV30 and TRBJ2-3, with D uncertain. Trimming left V 4 bases short and J 2 bases short, with 7 bases between. The CDR3 extends over 12 amino acids. Germline assignment: CDR1 GTSNPN and CDR2 SVGIG (reference sequence). CDR3 protein: CAWTANTDTQYF. The CDR3 DNA reads as TGTGCCTGGACTGCGAACACAGATACGCAGTATTTT.

The chain employs TRBV19 and TRBJ1-1; tentatively, D is TRBD1 (6 bases). CDR1 is LNHDA, CDR2 SQIVND, per germline (reference sequence). This CDR3 is built from 16 residues. Between the trimmed V and J ends, which lost 2 bases and 1 base, there was a span of 14 bases. The CDR3 nucleotides read TGTGCCAGTAGTATATGGGGGCGCCCGGCGAACACTGAAGCTTTCTTT. Protein: CASSIWGRPANTEAFF.

The chain links TRBV6-5 to TRBJ1-1; D perhaps matches TRBD1 (5 bases). Germline V gives CDR1 MNHEY, CDR2 SVGAGI. V dropped 7 bases and J dropped 0 bases, with 12 bases sitting between them. This CDR3 comprises 14 residues. The CDR3 DNA is TGTGCCAGCAAATCAGGGTGGGTGAACACTGAAGCTTTCTTT. It yields the protein CASKSGWVNTEAFF.

The V and J genes are TRBV6-2 or TRBV6-3 and TRBJ2-7, with TRBD2 matching 10 bases. The CDR3 consists of 15 residues. V was pared by 3 bases and J by 3 bases, with 5 bases of the junction left unmatched. Germline CDR1 and CDR2: MNHEY and SVGEGT. The DNA for the CDR3 is TGTGCCAGCAGTTATGGGACTAGCGTGGGCTACGAGCAGTACTTC. This translates into CASSYGTSVGYEQYF.

CDR3 residues: CAISESVYSGTHEQYF. CDR3 bases: TGTGCCATCAGTGAGTCGGTGTATAGCGGGACCCACGAGCAGTACTTC. The J gene is TRBJ2-7, the V gene TRBV10-3; TRBD2 matches 8 bases. J gave up 5 bases and V 0 bases, and 9 bases lay outside the gene matches. Germline CDR1 is ENHRY and CDR2 is SYGVKD. This CDR3 region has 16 residues.

J is TRBJ2-2 and V is TRBV29-1; TRBD2 matches 11 bases. This CDR3 comprises 14 residues. V was pared by 7 bases and J by 5 bases, with 6 bases of the junction left unmatched. Germline V CDR1 and CDR2: SQVTM, ANQGSEA. CDR3 sequence reads: CSARTSGLTGELFF. The CDR3 nucleotides read TGCAGCGCACGGACTAGCGGGCTTACCGGGGAGCTGTTTTTT.

The chain joins TRBV28 to TRBJ2-1; D is possibly TRBD1 (6 bases). Germline V gene data show CDR1 as MDHEN and CDR2 as SYDVKM. Trimming cost V 7 bases and J 8 bases, with 18 bases left between them. The length of the CDR3 is 14 residues. DNA for the CDR3: TGTGCCAGCATTAAACCGACAGGAAGGGATGAGCAGTTCTTC. As protein: CASIKPTGRDEQFF.

The chain joins TRBV7-9 to TRBJ1-5, with TRBD1 identical over 8 bases. Germline CDR1 SEHNR, CDR2 FQNEAQ (reference sequence). The CDR3 is 17 amino acids. After removal of 1 base from V and 5 bases from J, the junction contained 10 bases not matched to a gene. The CDR3: CASSLDVGRGLDQPQHF. The CDR3, as DNA: TGTGCCAGCAGCTTAGACGTCGGCAGGGGGCTCGATCAGCCCCAGCATTTT.

The V and J genes are TRBV15 and TRBJ2-1, with 9 bases aligning to TRBD1. With V trimmed by 4 bases and J by 6 bases, 7 bases remained unmatched. The CDR3 is 15 amino acids. CDR1 LNHNV and CDR2 YYDKDF come from the germline V gene (reference sequence). CDR3: CATSMGQGQGNEQFF. The CDR3 DNA follows: TGTGCCACCAGCATGGGACAGGGTCAAGGCAATGAGCAGTTCTTC.

The chain combines TRBV18 with TRBJ2-5; TRBD1 agrees at 9 bases. The CDR3 contains 15 residues. Losses at the gene ends were 6 bases for V and 5 bases for J; bases not matched to a gene: 10. CDR1 and CDR2 from the germline V gene are KGHSH and LQKENI. This chain's CDR3 is CASSRRTGVGETQYF. The CDR3 DNA sequence: TGTGCCAGCTCCCGGCGGACAGGGGTTGGCGAGACCCAGTACTTC.

The chain recombines TRBV6-2 or TRBV6-3 with TRBJ2-1, with 13 bases fitting TRBD2. This CDR3 is built from 17 residues. Germline V gives CDR1 MNHEY, CDR2 SVGEGT. J lost 9 bases, V lost 5 bases, and 13 bases had no gene match. CDR3 sequence (DNA): TGTGCCAGCAGTCCAAGGACCGGGACTAGCGGGAACATTGAGCAGTTCTTC. Translated, it gives CASSPRTGTSGNIEQFF.

V gene TRBV30 combines with J gene TRBJ2-1, with 12 nucleotides matching TRBD2. The CDR3 length is 12 residues. The V gene end was trimmed by 4 bases and the J gene end by 13 bases; junction bases not matched to a gene: 5. Germline CDR1 and CDR2: GTSNPN and SVGIG (reference sequence). The CDR3 sequence: CAWTSSGRVQFF. For the CDR3, the DNA is TGTGCCTGGACTTCTAGCGGGAGGGTTCAGTTCTTC.

This chain joins TRBV2 and TRBJ1-6; TRBD1 agrees at 8 bases. With 6 bases clipped from V and 7 bases from J, the junction kept 8 bases outside the gene matches. This CDR3 region has 15 residues. Germline V CDR1 and CDR2: SNHLY, FYNNEI. The CDR3 reads CASRETGVQNSPLHF. The CDR3 DNA reads as TGTGCCAGCAGAGAGACAGGGGTGCAAAATTCACCCCTCCACTTT.

CDR3 sequence: CASSLHPSGGYNEQFF. The CDR3 DNA is TGTGCCAGCAGCTTGCATCCTAGCGGGGGATACAATGAGCAGTTCTTC. The rearrangement uses TRBV5-5 and TRBJ2-1, with TRBD2 identical over 10 bases. V trimming: 1 base; J trimming: 4 bases; junction bases outside the gene matches: 5. The CDR3 spans 16 residues. Looked up from germline, CDR1 is SGHKS and CDR2 is YYEKEE (reference sequence).

The table lists this clone with a few counts. The chain joins TRBV15 to TRBJ2-7, with 7 nucleotides matching TRBD1. Trimming removed 4 bases from V and 0 bases from J; junction bases left unmatched: 9. This CDR3 has 16 residues. Germline loops: CDR1 LNHNV, CDR2 YYDKDF (reference sequence). The CDR3 DNA reads as TGTGCCACCAGCAATAGATTTCAGGGGGACTCCTACGAGCAGTACTTC. This gives the protein CATSNRFQGDSYEQYF. Full variable domain (remainder filled in from reference TRBV15 and TRBJ2-7): DAMVIQNPRYQVTQFGKPVTLSCSQTLNHNVMYWYQQKSSQAPKLLFHYYDKDFNNEADTPDNFQSRRPNTSFCFLDIRSPGLGDTAMYLCATSNRFQGDSYEQYFGPGTRLTVT.

CDR3 in DNA: TGTGCCAGCAGTGAAGGCATAGCCAAAAACATTCAGTACTTC. This translates into CASSEGIAKNIQYF. The rearrangement uses TRBV25-1 and TRBJ2-4; no clear D. V was shortened by 2 bases and J by 0 bases, with 5 bases between the two germline ends. The CDR3 covers 14 residues. Germline V gene lookup returns CDR1 MGHDK and CDR2 SYGVNS.

The V and J genes are TRBV7-2 and TRBJ2-1, with 9 positions matching TRBD1. CDR3 length equals 15 residues. V shed 3 bases and J 2 bases; nucleotides not matched to a gene: 2. Germline V gene data show CDR1 as SGHTA and CDR2 as FQGNSA. As DNA, the CDR3 is TGTGCCAGCAGCTTGGACAGGGGCGCCTACAATGAGCAGTTCTTC. This translates into CASSLDRGAYNEQFF.

This clone appeared a single time. V gene TRBV10-3 combines with J gene TRBJ1-1, with D tentatively TRBD1 (6 bases). CDR1 is ENHRY and CDR2 is SYGVKD in the germline V gene. Trimming cost V 4 bases and J 3 bases, with 12 bases left between them. This CDR3 is built from 14 residues. CDR3 DNA sequence: TGTGCCATCAGTGTTGGGGGGGCGCACACTGAAGCTTTCTTT. Translated: CAISVGGAHTEAFF.

The rearrangement uses TRBV29-1 and TRBJ2-2; 9 bases fit TRBD1. The junction had 9 bases not matched to a gene; V was cut back by 6 bases and J by 7 bases. The length of the CDR3 is 14 residues. Germline CDR1 and CDR2: SQVTM and ANQGSEA. For the CDR3, the DNA is TGCAGCGTCGGGGCACAGGGGGCTGGCGGGGAGCTGTTTTTT. Translation gives CSVGAQGAGGELFF.

V gene TRBV24-1 combines with J gene TRBJ2-1; D might be TRBD1 (7 bases). The CDR3 consists of 16 residues. The V end lost 4 bases, the J end lost 0 bases, and 12 bases lay between the germline ends. The V gene's germline CDR1 is KGHDR and CDR2 SFDVKD. CDR3 sequence: CATSDHQGGSYNEQFF. CDR3 in DNA: TGTGCCACCAGTGACCACCAGGGGGGCTCCTACAATGAGCAGTTCTTC.

In DNA, the CDR3 is TGTGCCAGCAGTCTAGCGGGGGGCACAGGGGATACGCAGTATTTT. Translation gives CASSLAGGTGDTQYF. The rearrangement links TRBV6-5 to TRBJ2-3; 11 bases map to TRBD2. V was pared by 5 bases and J by 6 bases, with 7 bases of the junction left unmatched. Germline V gives CDR1 MNHEY, CDR2 SVGAGI. The CDR3 spans 15 residues.

This clone was seen just once. This chain uses TRBV4-3 with TRBJ2-7; a weak D match, TRBD2 (6 bases). The CDR3 extends over 13 amino acids. Germline V gene sequence: CDR1 LGHNA, CDR2 YSLEER. With 0 bases removed from V and 8 bases from J, the gap between germline ends came to 11 bases. The CDR3 nucleotides are TGCGCCAGCAGCCAAGATGGGGGGACCCAGCAGTACTTC. Its translation: CASSQDGGTQQYF.

The chain carries TRBV19 and TRBJ1-5; the match to TRBD1 covers 10 bases. Germline V gene sequence: CDR1 LNHDA, CDR2 SQIVND (reference sequence). With V trimmed by 5 bases and J by 7 bases, 5 bases remained unmatched. The length of the CDR3 is 14 residues. CDR3 loop: CASSLGQGNQPQHF. The DNA for the CDR3 is TGTGCCAGTAGTCTGGGACAGGGGAACCAGCCCCAGCATTTT.

V usage is TRBV18 and J usage is TRBJ2-4; possible D gene TRBD2, 6 bases. Trimming took 3 bases from V and 2 from J, leaving 8 bases between them. This CDR3 has 14 amino acids. Germline CDR1 KGHSH, CDR2 LQKENI. The CDR3 DNA reads TGTGCCAGCTCACCCGGGAGTACCAAAAACATTCAGTACTTC. Amino acids: CASSPGSTKNIQYF.

The genes are TRBV12-3 or TRBV12-4 and TRBJ1-1, with D hard to call. This CDR3 region has 12 residues. The germline V and J ends were trimmed by 4 bases and 8 bases, with 11 bases remaining between them. The CDR3 here is CASSYGGSEAFF. As DNA, the CDR3 is TGTGCCAGCAGTTATGGAGGCTCAGAAGCTTTCTTT.

This clone appeared a single time. V and J are TRBV27 and TRBJ1-2; TRBD1 matches at 10 bases. The CDR3 sequence is 13 residues long. CDR1 is MNHEY and CDR2 is SMNVEV in the germline V gene (reference sequence). The V gene end was trimmed by 4 bases and the J gene end by 4 bases; junction bases not matched to a gene: 0. The CDR3 coding sequence is TGTGCCAGCAGTTGGACAGGGGGCTATGGCTACACCTTC. It codes for CASSWTGGYGYTF.

J is TRBJ1-1 and V is TRBV27; D possibly corresponds to TRBD1 (6 bases). V dropped 6 bases and J dropped 0 bases, with 23 bases sitting between them. The CDR3 length is 18 residues. Germline-derived CDR1 and CDR2 are MNHEY and SMNVEV (reference sequence). The CDR3 is CASSYLSRGLGMNTEAFF. As DNA, the CDR3 is TGTGCCAGCAGCTACCTTTCCAGGGGCTTGGGGATGAACACTGAAGCTTTCTTT.

V and J are TRBV30 and TRBJ2-7; the D gene is possibly TRBD2 (6 bases). The ends were cut back, 1 base at V and 4 bases at J, with 8 bases in the middle. The CDR3 runs 12 residues. In germline, CDR1 is GTSNPN, CDR2 SVGIG (reference sequence). The CDR3 is CAWSGSGYEQYF. CDR3 in DNA: TGTGCCTGGAGTGGGAGCGGGTACGAGCAGTACTTC. Complete variable domain (other parts from reference TRBV30 and TRBJ2-7): SQTIHQWPATLVQPVGSPLSLECTVEGTSNPNLYWYRQAAGRGLQLLFYSVGIGQISSEVPQNLSASRPQDRQFILSSKKLLLSDSGFYLCAWSGSGYEQYFGPGTRLTVT.